This entry describes one TCR beta chain. Antigen: not known. This sample stems from a study of T cells in localized non-small cell lung cancer. Study results and limitations: Longer overall survival accompanied higher blood T cell density. It was uninvolved adjacent lung that showed the highest T cell clonality, exceeding tumor.

Some clones are missing from TCRdb's copy, which holds only in-frame ones; the method was immunoSEQ multiplex PCR. Of roughly 39,000 clones listed, around 79% are singletons. The receptor was isolated from a woman aged 35 to 69 with stage II squamous cell lung carcinoma. Sequencing was performed on PBMCs, taken before any cancer treatment.

CDR3 nucleotides: TGTGCCTGGCGTCCTTCGGGACAGGACACAGATACGCAGTATTTT. The encoded protein is CAWRPSGQDTDTQYF. The V and J genes are TRBV28 and TRBJ2-3; 8 bases are a match to TRBD1. Germline V gene lookup returns CDR1 MDHEN and CDR2 SYDVKM. This CDR3 has 15 amino acids. J lost 2 bases, V lost 11 bases, and 12 bases had no gene match.